The T cell receptor beta chain described here comes from a study of T cell responses to AZD1222 COVID-19 vaccine. Repertoires were generated with immunoSEQ multiplex PCR, while TCRdb's copy carries only in-frame clones and drops some. The repertoire has 80,000 to 100,000 clones, roughly nine tenths of them found once; the top ten carry around 5%. The CDR3 is made up of 15 amino acids. Germline lookup yields CDR1 SNHLY and CDR2 FYNNEI. V lost 8 bases to trimming and J lost 4 bases; unmatched junction nucleotides: 4. Source: peripheral blood, taken 28 days after the second AZD1222 dose. This chain links TRBV2 with TRBJ2-2, with 13 positions matching TRBD2. The clonotype originates from an adult who received the AZD1222 COVID-19 vaccine. The CDR3 here is CASRRTSGGTGELFF. The CDR3 region has the DNA TGTGCCAGCCGTAGGACTAGCGGGGGCACCGGGGAGCTGTTTTTT.